These 5 T cell receptor beta chains share one sample of origin, sequenced in a study of T-cell memory formation after mild COVID-19. TCRdb re-derived calls from the 5' RACE reads in MiXCR, one entry per CDR3 protein. The repertoire holds 350,000 to 500,000 distinct CDR3 sequences, with roughly a quarter as singletons. Sequencing was carried out using PBMCs or a T cell subset sorted from them (not recorded which). The receptors shown here come from an adult woman who had mild COVID-19 (a few samples of this study predate the infection). Cell type and time point are not known.

The table lists this clonotype with many counts. The V gene is TRBV6-5, the J gene TRBJ1-1, with TRBD1 as a possible D gene (5 bases). Per the germline V gene, CDR1 is MNHEY and CDR2 is SVGAGI. The CDR3 is 12 residues long. V lost 6 bases and J 11 bases, leaving 16 bases between the germline ends. The CDR3 protein is CASSLRGREAFF. The CDR3 bases are TGTGCCAGCAGCCTCCGGGGGAGGGAGGCTTTCTTT.

The table lists this clonotype with a few counts. V is TRBV12-3 or TRBV12-4 and J is TRBJ1-2; D remains unclear. This CDR3 has 14 residues. The germline V and J ends were trimmed by 0 bases and 2 bases, with 7 bases remaining between them. The CDR3 region has the DNA TGTGCCAGCAGTTTAGCGGCCGAGAACTATGGCTACACCTTC. Amino acid sequence: CASSLAAENYGYTF.

The chain uses TRBV6-5 and TRBJ1-4, with 7 bases fitting TRBD1. The trim removed 6 bases at V and 1 base at J, leaving 5 bases unmatched. Germline CDR1 reads MNHEY; CDR2 reads SVGAGI. CDR3 length: 15 amino acids. CDR3 nucleotide sequence: TGTGCCAGCAGACTATACAGGGGAACTAATGAAAAACTGTTTTTT. It is translated as CASRLYRGTNEKLFF.

This CDR3 is CASSPIGGHAGDEQYF. Written as DNA, the CDR3 is TGTGCCAGCAGCCCGATAGGCGGGCACGCCGGGGACGAGCAGTACTTC. The J gene is TRBJ2-7, the V gene TRBV7-7; the D gene is possibly TRBD2 (5 bases). The CDR3 spans 16 residues. CDR1 SSHAT and CDR2 FNYEAQ come from the germline V gene (reference sequence). V was shortened by 5 bases and J by 5 bases, with 22 bases between the two germline ends. The full variable domain, with the rest looked up from reference TRBV7-7 and TRBJ2-7, is GAGVSQSPRYKVTKRGQDVTLRCDPISSHATLYWYQQALGQGPEFLTYFNYEAQPDKSGLPSDRFSAERPEGSISTLTIQRTEQRDSAMYRCASSPIGGHAGDEQYFGPGTRLTVT.

The chain employs TRBV15 and TRBJ2-7; D is possibly TRBD2 (6 bases). This CDR3 contains 15 residues. The V end lost 0 bases, the J end lost 5 bases, and 14 bases lay between the germline ends. The germline V gene encodes CDR1 LNHNV and CDR2 YYDKDF (reference sequence). CDR3 loop: CATSRDPGGVDEQYF. DNA for the CDR3: TGTGCCACCAGCAGAGATCCAGGAGGGGTAGACGAGCAGTACTTC.